The clone carrying this T cell receptor beta chain showed up just once. This sample is drawn from a study of blood T cell repertoires in COVID-19. In the authors' workflow: Researchers report that nucleated cell counts were estimated from reference gene primer amplification. Generated by immunoSEQ multiplex PCR, the TCRdb table keeps only in-frame clones and is missing some. The V and J calls and clone size come from that table; D and trimming were worked out from the DNA. The repertoire consists of about 300,000 clones, with nearly 90% occurring once and the leading ten covering 3.5% to 4.5%. With 0 bases clipped from V and 1 base from J, the junction kept 1 base outside the gene matches. Germline V lookup: CDR1 SGHRS, CDR2 YFSETQ. This CDR3 comprises 15 residues. Those enrolled, adults aged roughly 18 to 89 years, came from 20 to 25 US areas.

This TCR derives from a woman aged 18-35 years with acute COVID-19. Sequencing was performed on PBMCs or T cells enriched from blood (not recorded which). V is TRBV5-1 and J is TRBJ2-7, with 10 bases that match TRBD2. The CDR3 protein is CASSLELAGSYEQYF. For the CDR3, the DNA is TGCGCCAGCAGCTTGGAACTAGCGGGATCCTACGAGCAGTACTTC.